The entry below gives a single TCR beta chain sequence along with its context. This sample was included in a study of shared clonotypes between healthy human individuals. Germline CDR1 is SEHNR and CDR2 is FQNEAQ (reference sequence). The V and J ends lost 1 base and 3 bases respectively, with 9 bases between them. CDR3 length equals 14 residues. Assay: immunoSEQ multiplex PCR; the TCRdb copy retains only in-frame clones and omits some. The repertoire holds under 1,100,000 clones, with around 76% as singletons. The receptor comes from a man between 18 and 35 years old in good health. Sequencing was done on a sample of memory CD4+ T cells sorted from blood. Subset indicated: CD45RA-negative fraction. The genes are TRBV7-9 and TRBJ1-1; D gene ambiguous. CDR3 residues: CASSLEVEYTEAFF. The CDR3 DNA reads TGTGCCAGCAGCTTAGAGGTCGAGTACACTGAAGCTTTCTTT.